The 10 T cell receptor beta chains below come from one sample, sequenced in a study of T-cell memory formation after mild COVID-19. TCRdb re-called the 5' RACE reads through MiXCR, storing one row per CDR3 protein. Of around 250,000 distinct CDR3 sequences listed, 16% are singletons. Input material: PBMCs or a T cell subset sorted from them (not recorded which). Source of these receptors: a man aged 18-30 years who had mild COVID-19 (a few samples of this study predate the infection). Cell type and time point are not known.

This clonotype appeared once. The V call is TRBV11-3, the J call TRBJ2-1; 10 nucleotides match TRBD2. Germline CDR1 reads SGHNT; CDR2 reads YENEEA. This CDR3 spans 13 amino acids. V was pared by 6 bases and J by 6 bases, with 2 bases of the junction left unmatched. CDR3 DNA sequence: TGTGCCAGCAGTGGGACTAGCGCCAATGAGCAGTTCTTC. Translation gives CASSGTSANEQFF.

There are a few counts of this clonotype. V gene TRBV4-3 combines with J gene TRBJ2-5, with 8 bases matching TRBD1. Per germline, CDR1 LGHNA and CDR2 YSLEER. V dropped 3 bases and J dropped 5; count of bases not matched to a gene: 2. This CDR3 contains 13 residues. CDR3 loop: CASSQDREETQYF. The CDR3 nucleotides are TGCGCCAGCAGCCAGGACAGGGAGGAGACCCAGTACTTC.

The chain combines TRBV9 with TRBJ1-2; 10 bases line up with TRBD1. The CDR3 totals 15 residues. V shed 4 bases and J 0 bases; nucleotides not matched to a gene: 3. The V gene's germline CDR1 is SGDLS and CDR2 YYNGEE. CDR3 nucleotides: TGTGCCAGCAGCACCGGACAGGGGGCTAACTATGGCTACACCTTC. It codes for CASSTGQGANYGYTF.

V usage is TRBV29-1 and J usage is TRBJ2-5; possibly TRBD1 for D (6 bases). The CDR3 has 12 amino acids. Germline V gene data show CDR1 as SQVTM and CDR2 as ANQGSEA. V dropped 1 base and J dropped 4 bases, with 7 bases sitting between them. The CDR3 region is CSVEGDIETQYF. The CDR3 nucleotides are TGCAGCGTTGAAGGGGACATAGAGACCCAGTACTTC.

This clonotype was seen a few times. The chain employs TRBV5-1 and TRBJ1-4, with 10 bases lining up with TRBD1. The CDR3 consists of 14 residues. With 5 bases clipped from V and 8 bases from J, the junction kept 6 bases outside the gene matches. Germline values: CDR1 SGHRS, CDR2 YFSETQ. This CDR3 reads CASSSGTGEEKLFF. The CDR3 DNA follows: TGCGCCAGCAGTTCCGGGACAGGGGAGGAAAAACTGTTTTTT.

The J gene is TRBJ2-3, the V gene TRBV29-1, with a weak D call TRBD2 (5 bases). Trimming pared 6 bases from V and 4 bases from J, leaving 11 bases between. The CDR3 is 12 amino acids. Germline V gene lookup returns CDR1 SQVTM and CDR2 ANQGSEA. CDR3 protein: CSVDVGADTQYF. The CDR3 region has the DNA TGCAGCGTAGATGTCGGGGCAGATACGCAGTATTTT.

This clonotype has ten or more counts. CDR3: CAIRTGGSYEQYF. The CDR3 nucleotides are TGTGCCATCAGGACGGGGGGCTCCTACGAGCAGTACTTC. V gene TRBV10-3 combines with J gene TRBJ2-7; 7 nucleotides align to TRBD2. CDR3 length equals 13 residues. CDR1 ENHRY and CDR2 SYGVKD come from the germline V gene. V was pared by 6 bases and J by 0 bases, with 2 bases of the junction left unmatched.

V usage is TRBV7-9 and J usage is TRBJ1-2, with D unclear. The CDR3 has 16 residues. Per germline, CDR1 SEHNR and CDR2 FQNEAQ (reference sequence). Trimming took off 2 bases at V and 4 bases at J, with 17 bases between the two ends. In nucleotides, the CDR3 is TGTGCCAGCAGCTTATTACGCGGGAAGAGTAGCTATGGCTACACCTTC. As protein: CASSLLRGKSSYGYTF.

The chain uses TRBV5-5 and TRBJ1-6; D gene uncertain. V lost 1 base and J lost 8, with 10 bases in between. The CDR3 runs to 14 residues. CDR1 is SGHKS, CDR2 YYEKEE, per germline (reference sequence). The CDR3 sequence: CASSLRARDSPLHF. The CDR3 nucleotides read TGTGCCAGCAGCTTGCGGGCAAGGGATTCACCCCTCCACTTT.

Only a few counts were recorded for this clonotype. The chain employs TRBV15 and TRBJ2-1, with D perhaps matching TRBD1 (6 bases). This CDR3 region has 13 residues. Germline CDR1 reads LNHNV; CDR2 reads YYDKDF (reference sequence). The V end lost 0 bases, the J end lost 14 bases, and 14 bases lay between the germline ends. The CDR3 spells CATSRDDGGLKFF. The CDR3 bases are TGTGCCACCAGCAGAGATGATGGGGGCTTGAAGTTCTTC. The variable domain in full, completed from reference TRBV15 and TRBJ2-1, reads DAMVIQNPRYQVTQFGKPVTLSCSQTLNHNVMYWYQQKSSQAPKLLFHYYDKDFNNEADTPDNFQSRRPNTSFCFLDIRSPGLGDTAMYLCATSRDDGGLKFFGPGTRLTVL.